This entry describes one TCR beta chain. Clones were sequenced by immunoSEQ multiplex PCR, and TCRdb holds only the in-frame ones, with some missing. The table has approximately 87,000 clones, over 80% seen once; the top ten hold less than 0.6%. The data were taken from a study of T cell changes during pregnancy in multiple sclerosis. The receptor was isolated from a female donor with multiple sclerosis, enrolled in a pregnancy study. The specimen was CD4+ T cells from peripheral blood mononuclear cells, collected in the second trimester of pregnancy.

The CDR3 sequence is CASMGRGQGDNEQFF. CDR3 nucleotide sequence: TGTGCCAGTATGGGCCGCGGACAGGGAGATAATGAGCAGTTCTTC. J is TRBJ2-1 and V is TRBV19; 8 positions agree with TRBD1. Germline values: CDR1 LNHDA, CDR2 SQIVND (reference sequence). J was trimmed by 7 bases and V by 7 bases; bases with no gene match: 12. The CDR3 has 15 residues.